Shown below are 2 T cell receptor beta chains from a single sample sequenced in a study of cytomegalovirus exposure and HLA in healthy donors. Repertoires were generated with immunoSEQ multiplex PCR, while TCRdb's copy carries only in-frame clones and drops some. The sample consists of fewer than 130,000 clones, more than 75% of them appearing once. The sequenced sample was PBMCs. Every receptor here comes from a woman aged 30 to 39 in good health and CMV-seropositive.

This clone has only one observation. This chain joins TRBV4-3 and TRBJ2-7, with TRBD1 identical over 10 bases. Germline V gene data show CDR1 as LGHNA and CDR2 as YSLEER. The V gene end was trimmed by 1 base and the J gene end by 4 bases; junction bases not matched to a gene: 4. This CDR3 has 15 amino acids. The CDR3 DNA reads as TGCGCCAGCAGCCAAGGACAGGGGGCGCGTTACGAGCAGTACTTC. This codes for CASSQGQGARYEQYF.

This sequence joins TRBV9 and TRBJ2-1; D may be TRBD2 (6 bases). The CDR3 length is 14 residues. The germline gives CDR1 SGDLS, CDR2 YYNGEE. The ends were cut back, 6 bases at V and 4 bases at J, with 14 bases in the middle. The CDR3 nucleotides read TGTGCCAGCACACCCCGTAGCGGATACAATGAGCAGTTCTTC. This sequence encodes CASTPRSGYNEQFF. The whole variable domain, remainder taken from reference TRBV9 and TRBJ2-1, is DSGVTQTPKHLITATGQRVTLRCSPRSGDLSVYWYQQSLDQGLQFLIQYYNGEERAKGNILERFSAQQFPDLHSELNLSSLELGDSALYFCASTPRSGYNEQFFGPGTRLTVL.